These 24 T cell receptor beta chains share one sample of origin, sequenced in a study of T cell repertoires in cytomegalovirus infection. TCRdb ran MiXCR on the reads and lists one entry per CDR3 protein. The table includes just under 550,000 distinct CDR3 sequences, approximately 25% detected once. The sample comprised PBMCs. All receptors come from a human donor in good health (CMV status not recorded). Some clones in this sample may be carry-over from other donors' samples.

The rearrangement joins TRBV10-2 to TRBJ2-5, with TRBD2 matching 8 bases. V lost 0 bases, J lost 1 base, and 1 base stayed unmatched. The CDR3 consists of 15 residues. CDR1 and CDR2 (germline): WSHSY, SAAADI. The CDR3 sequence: CASSESGTSQETQYF. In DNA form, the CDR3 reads TGCGCCAGCAGTGAGTCCGGGACTAGCCAAGAGACCCAGTACTTC.

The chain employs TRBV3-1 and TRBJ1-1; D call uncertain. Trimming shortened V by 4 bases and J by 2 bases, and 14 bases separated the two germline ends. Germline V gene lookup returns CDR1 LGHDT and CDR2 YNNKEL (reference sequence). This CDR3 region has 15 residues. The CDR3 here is CASSRTWAANTEAFF. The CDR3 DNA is TGTGCCAGCAGCCGCACTTGGGCAGCCAACACTGAAGCTTTCTTT.

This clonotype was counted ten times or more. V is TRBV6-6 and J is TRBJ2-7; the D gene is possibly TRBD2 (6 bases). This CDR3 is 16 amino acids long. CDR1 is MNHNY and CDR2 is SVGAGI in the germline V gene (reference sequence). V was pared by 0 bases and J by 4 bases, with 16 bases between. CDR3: CASSYSFGGKGYEQYF. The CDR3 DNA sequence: TGTGCCAGCAGTTACTCGTTTGGGGGGAAGGGGTACGAGCAGTACTTC.

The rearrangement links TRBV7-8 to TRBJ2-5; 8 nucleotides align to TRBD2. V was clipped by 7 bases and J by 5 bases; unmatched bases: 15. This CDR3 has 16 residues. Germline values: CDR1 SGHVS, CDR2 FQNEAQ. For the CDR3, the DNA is TGTGCCAGCAACCTCCGGGGGGGAGACCCTTGGGAGACCCAGTACTTC. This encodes CASNLRGGDPWETQYF.

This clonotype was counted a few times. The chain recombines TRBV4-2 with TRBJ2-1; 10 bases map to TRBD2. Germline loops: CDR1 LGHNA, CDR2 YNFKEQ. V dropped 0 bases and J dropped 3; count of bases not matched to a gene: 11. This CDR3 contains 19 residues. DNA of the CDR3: TGTGCCAGCAGCCAAGACAGCGGGAGGGCGGCCAATGGCTACAATGAGCAGTTCTTC. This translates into CASSQDSGRAANGYNEQFF.

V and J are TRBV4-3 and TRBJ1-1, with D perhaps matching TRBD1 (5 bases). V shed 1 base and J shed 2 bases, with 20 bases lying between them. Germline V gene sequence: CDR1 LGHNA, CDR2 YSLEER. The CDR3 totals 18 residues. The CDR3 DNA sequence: TGCGCCAGCAGCCAAGGTCAGGGAGAGAAACGAAGAAACACTGAAGCTTTCTTT. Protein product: CASSQGQGEKRRNTEAFF.

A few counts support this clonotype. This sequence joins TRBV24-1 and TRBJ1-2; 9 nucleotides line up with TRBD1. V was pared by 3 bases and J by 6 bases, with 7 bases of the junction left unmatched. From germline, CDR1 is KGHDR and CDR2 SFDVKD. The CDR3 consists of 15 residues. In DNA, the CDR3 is TGTGCCACCAGTGATCGGGACAGGGACGGCCATGGCTACACCTTC. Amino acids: CATSDRDRDGHGYTF.

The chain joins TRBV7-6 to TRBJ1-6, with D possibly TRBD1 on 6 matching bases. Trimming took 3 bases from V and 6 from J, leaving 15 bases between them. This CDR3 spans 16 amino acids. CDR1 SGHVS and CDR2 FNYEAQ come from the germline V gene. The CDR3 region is CASSLWLQGINSPLHF. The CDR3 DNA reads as TGTGCCAGCAGCTTGTGGTTGCAGGGGATTAATTCACCCCTCCACTTT.

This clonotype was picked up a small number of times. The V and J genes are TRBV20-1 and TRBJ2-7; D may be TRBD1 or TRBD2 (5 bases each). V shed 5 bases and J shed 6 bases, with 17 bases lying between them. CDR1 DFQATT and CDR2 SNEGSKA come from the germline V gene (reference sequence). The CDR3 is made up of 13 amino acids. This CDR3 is CSAPKGPLTEQYF. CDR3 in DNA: TGCAGTGCTCCAAAGGGACCGCTCACCGAGCAGTACTTC.

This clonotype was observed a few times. The CDR3: CASSLMVAGDLYNEQFF. DNA for the CDR3: TGTGCCAGCAGTTTAATGGTAGCGGGAGACCTTTACAATGAGCAGTTCTTC. The J gene is TRBJ2-1, the V gene TRBV12-3 or TRBV12-4; 9 bases match TRBD2. V was clipped by 2 bases and J by 4 bases; unmatched bases: 9. The CDR3 length is 17 residues.

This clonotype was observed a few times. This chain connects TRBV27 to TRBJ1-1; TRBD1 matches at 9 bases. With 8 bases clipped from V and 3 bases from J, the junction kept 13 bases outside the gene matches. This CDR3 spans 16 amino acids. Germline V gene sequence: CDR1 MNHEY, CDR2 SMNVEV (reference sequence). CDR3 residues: CASRLTGGIGYTEAFF. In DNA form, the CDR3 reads TGTGCCAGCCGCCTAACAGGGGGCATTGGGTACACTGAAGCTTTCTTT.

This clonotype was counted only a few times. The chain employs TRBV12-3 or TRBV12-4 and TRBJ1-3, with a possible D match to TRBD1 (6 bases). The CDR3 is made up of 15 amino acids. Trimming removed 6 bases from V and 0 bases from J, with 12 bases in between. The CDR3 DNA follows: TGTGCCAGCAGAGATAGGACAGTCTCTGGAAACACCATATATTTT. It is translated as CASRDRTVSGNTIYF.

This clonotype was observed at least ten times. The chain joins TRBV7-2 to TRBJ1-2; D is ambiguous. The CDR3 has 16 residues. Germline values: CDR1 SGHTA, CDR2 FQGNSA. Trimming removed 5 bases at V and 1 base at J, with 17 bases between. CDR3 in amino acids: CASSRQPGVNNYGYTF. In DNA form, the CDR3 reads TGTGCCAGCAGCCGCCAGCCGGGAGTTAATAACTATGGCTACACCTTC. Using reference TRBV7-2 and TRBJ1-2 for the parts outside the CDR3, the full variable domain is GAGVSQSPSNKVTEKGKDVELRCDPISGHTALYWYRQSLGQGLEFLIYFQGNSAPDKSGLPSDRFSAERTGGSVSTLTIQRTQQEDSAVYLCASSRQPGVNNYGYTFGSGTRLTVV.

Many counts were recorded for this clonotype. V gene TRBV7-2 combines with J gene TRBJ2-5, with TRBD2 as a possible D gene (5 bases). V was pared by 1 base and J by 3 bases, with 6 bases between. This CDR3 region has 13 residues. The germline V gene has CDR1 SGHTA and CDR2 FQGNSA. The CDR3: CASSLVAKETQYF. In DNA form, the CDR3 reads TGTGCCAGCAGCTTAGTAGCGAAAGAGACCCAGTACTTC.

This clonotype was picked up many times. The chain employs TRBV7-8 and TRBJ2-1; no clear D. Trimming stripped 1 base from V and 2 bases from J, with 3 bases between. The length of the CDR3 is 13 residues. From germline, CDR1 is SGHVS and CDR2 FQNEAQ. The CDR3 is CASSLGTYNEQFF. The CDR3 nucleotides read TGTGCCAGCAGCTTAGGGACCTACAATGAGCAGTTCTTC.

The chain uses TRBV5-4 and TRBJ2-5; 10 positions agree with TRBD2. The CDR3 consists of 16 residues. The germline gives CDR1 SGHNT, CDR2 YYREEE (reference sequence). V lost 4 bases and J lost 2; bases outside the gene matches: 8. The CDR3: CASSPGASGRQETQYF. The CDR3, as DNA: TGTGCCAGCAGCCCCGGGGCTAGCGGGAGACAAGAGACCCAGTACTTC.

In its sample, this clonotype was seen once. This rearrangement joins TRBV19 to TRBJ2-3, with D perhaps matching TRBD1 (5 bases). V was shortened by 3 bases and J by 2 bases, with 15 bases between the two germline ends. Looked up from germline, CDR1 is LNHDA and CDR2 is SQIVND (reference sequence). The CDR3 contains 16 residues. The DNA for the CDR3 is TGTGCCAGTAGTATTGACAGCCATACCGCCACAGATACGCAGTATTTT. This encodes CASSIDSHTATDTQYF.

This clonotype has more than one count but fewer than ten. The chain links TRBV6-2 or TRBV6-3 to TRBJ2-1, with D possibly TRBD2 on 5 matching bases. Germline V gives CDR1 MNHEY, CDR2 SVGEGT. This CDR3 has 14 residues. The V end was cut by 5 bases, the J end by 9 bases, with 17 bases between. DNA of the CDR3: TGTGCCAGCAGTAACCGGACTTATCGGGGTGAGCAGTTCTTC. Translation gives CASSNRTYRGEQFF.

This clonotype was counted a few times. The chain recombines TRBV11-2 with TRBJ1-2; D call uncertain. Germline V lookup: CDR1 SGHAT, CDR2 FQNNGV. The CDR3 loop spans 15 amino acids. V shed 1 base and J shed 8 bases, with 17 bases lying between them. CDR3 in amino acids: CASSLGAGTASGYTF. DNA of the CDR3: TGTGCCAGCAGCTTAGGGGCAGGTACCGCTTCAGGCTACACCTTC.

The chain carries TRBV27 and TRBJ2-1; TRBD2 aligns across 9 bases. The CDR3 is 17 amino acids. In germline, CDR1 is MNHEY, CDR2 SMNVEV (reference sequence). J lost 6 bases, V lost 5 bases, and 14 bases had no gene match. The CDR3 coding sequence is TGTGCCAGCAGTCGCCGCCAAGTAGCGGGAGTTGGCAATGAGCAGTTCTTC. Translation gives CASSRRQVAGVGNEQFF.

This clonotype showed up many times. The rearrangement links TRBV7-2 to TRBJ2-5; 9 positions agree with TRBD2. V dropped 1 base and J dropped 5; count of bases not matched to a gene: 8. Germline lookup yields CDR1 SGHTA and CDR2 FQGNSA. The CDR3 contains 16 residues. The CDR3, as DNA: TGTGCCAGCAGCTTAGTGTCGGCGGGAGGGGCTGAGACCCAGTACTTC. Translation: CASSLVSAGGAETQYF.

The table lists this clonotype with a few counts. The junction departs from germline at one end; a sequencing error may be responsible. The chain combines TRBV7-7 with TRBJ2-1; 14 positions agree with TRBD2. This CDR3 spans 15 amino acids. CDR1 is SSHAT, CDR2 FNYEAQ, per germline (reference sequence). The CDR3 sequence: CASSLGTSGSLEQFF. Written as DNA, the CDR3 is TGTGCTAGCAGCTTGGGGACTAGCGGGAGCCTTGAGCAGTTCTTC.

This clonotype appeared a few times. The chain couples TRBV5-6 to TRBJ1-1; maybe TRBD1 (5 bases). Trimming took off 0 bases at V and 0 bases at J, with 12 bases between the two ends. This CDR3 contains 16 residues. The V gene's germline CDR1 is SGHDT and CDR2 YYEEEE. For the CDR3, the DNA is TGTGCCAGCAGCTTGGGTCCAGGGCCTATGAACACTGAAGCTTTCTTT. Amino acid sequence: CASSLGPGPMNTEAFF.

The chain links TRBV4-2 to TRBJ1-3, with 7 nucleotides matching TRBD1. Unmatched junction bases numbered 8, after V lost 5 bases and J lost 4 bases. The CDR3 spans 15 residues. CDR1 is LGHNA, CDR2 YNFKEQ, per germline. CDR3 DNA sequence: TGTGCCAGCAGCACCGTAGGGGGCGCGGGAAACACCATATATTTT. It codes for CASSTVGGAGNTIYF.